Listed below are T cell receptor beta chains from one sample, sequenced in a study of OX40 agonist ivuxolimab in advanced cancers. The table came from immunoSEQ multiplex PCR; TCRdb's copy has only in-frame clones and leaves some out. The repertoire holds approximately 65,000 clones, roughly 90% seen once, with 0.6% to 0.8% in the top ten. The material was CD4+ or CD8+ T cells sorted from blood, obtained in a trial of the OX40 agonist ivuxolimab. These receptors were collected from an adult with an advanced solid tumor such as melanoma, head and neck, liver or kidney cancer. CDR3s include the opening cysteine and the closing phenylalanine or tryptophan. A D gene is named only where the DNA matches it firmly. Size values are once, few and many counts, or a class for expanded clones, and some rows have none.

CDR3: CASSFTTGQGTYEQYF
DNA: TGTGCCAGCAGCTTTACCACGGGACAGGGGACCTACGAGCAGTACTTC
J: TRBJ2-7
size: -
D: TRBD1
V: TRBV7-9

CDR3: CALACGVNGDTQYF
DNA: TGTGCCTTGGCCTGCGGGGTCAACGGGGATACGCAGTATTTT
J: TRBJ2-3
size: -
D: -
V: TRBV30

CDR3: CASSQDLPSGGSSYEQYF
DNA: TGTGCCAGCAGCCAAGATTTGCCTAGCGGGGGTAGCTCCTACGAGCAGTACTTC
J: TRBJ2-7
size: -
D: TRBD2
V: TRBV4-2

CDR3: CAWSVQGTSFEAFF
DNA: TGTGCCTGGAGTGTGCAGGGGACTTCTTTTGAAGCTTTCTTT
J: TRBJ1-1
size: -
D: -
V: TRBV30

CDR3: CASSQDSHAGEQYF
DNA: TGTGCCAGCAGCCAGGACTCACACGCCGGCGAGCAGTACTTC
J: TRBJ2-7
size: once
D: -
V: TRBV7-6

CDR3: CAVQGSFGNTIYF
DNA: TGTGCCGTACAGGGTAGTTTTGGAAACACCATATATTTT
J: TRBJ1-3
size: -
D: -
V: TRBV30

CDR3: CAWEAGGKETQYF
DNA: TGTGCCTGGGAAGCGGGGGGGAAGGAGACCCAGTACTTC
J: TRBJ2-5
size: -
D: TRBD2
V: TRBV30

CDR3: CASSKTDNYEQYF
DNA: TGTGCCAGCAGTAAGACAGACAACTACGAGCAGTACTTC
J: TRBJ2-7
size: -
D: -
V: TRBV7-8

CDR3: CASSLVLAGGTDTQYF
DNA: TGTGCCAGCAGCTTAGTACTAGCGGGGGGCACAGATACGCAGTATTTT
J: TRBJ2-3
size: once
D: TRBD2
V: TRBV7-2

CDR3: CASLRRQGDIYGYTF
DNA: TGTGCCAGTCTACGGAGACAGGGTGACATCTATGGCTACACCTTC
J: TRBJ1-2
size: -
D: TRBD1
V: TRBV19

CDR3: CASTETSLNQPQHF
DNA: TGTGCCAGCACCGAGACGTCACTCAATCAGCCCCAGCATTTT
J: TRBJ1-5
size: -
D: -
V: TRBV21-1

CDR3: CASRPSFSYAVRTQYF
DNA: TGCGCCAGCAGGCCCTCATTCTCATACGCCGTCCGGACGCAGTATTTT
J: TRBJ2-3
size: -
D: -
V: TRBV10-1

CDR3: CASSIDYWGQGRRANYGYTF
DNA: TGTGCCAGTAGTATAGATTATTGGGGACAGGGGAGGAGGGCCAACTATGGCTACACCTTC
J: TRBJ1-2
size: -
D: TRBD1
V: TRBV19

CDR3: CASSYRWTDEAFF
DNA: TGTGCCAGCAGCTACAGGTGGACAGATGAAGCTTTCTTT
J: TRBJ1-1
size: -
D: -
V: TRBV5-6